The 3 T cell receptor beta chains below were found in one sample sequenced in a study of OX40 agonist ivuxolimab in advanced cancers. Here immunoSEQ multiplex PCR was the method, and the copy in TCRdb shows in-frame clones only, minus some. The table has approximately 69,000 clones, around 80% seen once; the top ten hold 1.1%. Specimen: CD4+ or CD8+ T cells sorted from blood, collected in a trial of the OX40 agonist ivuxolimab. Receptors originate from an adult with an advanced solid tumor such as melanoma, head and neck, liver or kidney cancer.

The CDR3 here is CASSLLGGTNSYEQYF. The CDR3 bases are TGCGCCAGCAGCCTTCTTGGAGGGACCAATTCCTACGAGCAGTACTTC. V is TRBV5-1 and J is TRBJ2-7; D possibly corresponds to TRBD2 (6 bases). The CDR3 has 16 residues. The V end was cut by 4 bases, the J end by 1 base, with 18 bases between. Looked up from germline, CDR1 is SGHRS and CDR2 is YFSETQ.

The rearrangement uses TRBV7-2 and TRBJ2-1; no reliable D call. V was shortened by 5 bases and J by 4 bases, with 3 bases between the two germline ends. Germline V gene sequence: CDR1 SGHTA, CDR2 FQGNSA. The CDR3 is 11 amino acids. CDR3 protein: CASSTYNEQFF. The CDR3 DNA sequence: TGTGCCAGCAGCACATACAATGAGCAGTTCTTC.

The V gene is TRBV18, the J gene TRBJ2-5; tentatively, D is TRBD1 (5 bases). CDR3 length: 13 residues. V dropped 3 bases and J dropped 7 bases, with 12 bases sitting between them. The germline CDR1 and CDR2 sequences are KGHSH and LQKENI. CDR3 DNA: TGTGCCAGCTCACCGCCAGGGTCTGGGACCCAGTACTTC. Its protein is CASSPPGSGTQYF.